Sequencing of this T cell receptor beta chain was carried out in a study of T cells in tumors after PD-1 blockade. Broader study findings: Blood contained about two fifths of the tumor's TCR clonotypes.

The method was immunoSEQ multiplex PCR; TCRdb's version includes in-frame clones alone and lacks a portion of them. The sample lists approximately 47,000 clones; roughly 84% were seen once. This clone showed up just once. As yet, its antigen is unknown. This clonotype was sampled from a human donor with advanced basal cell or squamous cell carcinoma (not recorded which). Sequences were derived from PBMCs, sampled before anti-PD-1 therapy.

CDR3 in DNA: TGTGCCAGTAGTATATCGCAGCCTCGCTATGGCTACACCTTC. Its translation is CASSISQPRYGYTF. The genes are TRBV19 and TRBJ1-2; no definite D call. The CDR3 spans 14 residues. Trimming cost V 2 bases and J 4 bases, with 11 bases left between them. Germline V lookup: CDR1 LNHDA, CDR2 SQIVND (reference sequence).